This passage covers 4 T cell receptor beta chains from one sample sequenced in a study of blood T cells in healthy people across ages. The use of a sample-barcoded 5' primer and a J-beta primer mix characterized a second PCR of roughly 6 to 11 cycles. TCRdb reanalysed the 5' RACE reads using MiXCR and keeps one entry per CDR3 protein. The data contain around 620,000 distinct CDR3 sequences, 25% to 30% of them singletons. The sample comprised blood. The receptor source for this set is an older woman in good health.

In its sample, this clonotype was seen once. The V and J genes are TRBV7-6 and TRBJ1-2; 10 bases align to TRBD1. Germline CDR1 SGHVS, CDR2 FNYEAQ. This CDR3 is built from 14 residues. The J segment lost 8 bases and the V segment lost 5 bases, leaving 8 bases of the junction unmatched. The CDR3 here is CASSPHGTGEGYTF. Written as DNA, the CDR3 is TGTGCCAGCAGCCCCCATGGGACAGGGGAAGGCTACACCTTC.

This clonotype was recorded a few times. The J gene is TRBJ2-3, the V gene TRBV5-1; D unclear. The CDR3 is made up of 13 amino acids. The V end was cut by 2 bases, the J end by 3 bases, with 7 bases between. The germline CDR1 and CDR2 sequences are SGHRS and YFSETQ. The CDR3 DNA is TGCGCCAGCAGCTTCTCTACTACAGATACGCAGTATTTT. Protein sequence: CASSFSTTDTQYF. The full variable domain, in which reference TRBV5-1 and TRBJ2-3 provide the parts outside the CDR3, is KAGVTQTPRYLIKTRGQQVTLSCSPISGHRSVSWYQQTPGQGLQFLFEYFSETQRNKGNFPGRFSGRQFSNSRSEMNVSTLELGDSALYLCASSFSTTDTQYFGPGTRLTVL.

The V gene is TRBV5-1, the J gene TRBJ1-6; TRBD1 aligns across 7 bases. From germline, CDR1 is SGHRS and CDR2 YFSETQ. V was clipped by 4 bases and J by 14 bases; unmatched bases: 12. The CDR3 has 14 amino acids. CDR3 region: CASSLTGNEGTLHF. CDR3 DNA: TGCGCCAGCAGCCTGACAGGGAATGAAGGGACCCTCCACTTT.

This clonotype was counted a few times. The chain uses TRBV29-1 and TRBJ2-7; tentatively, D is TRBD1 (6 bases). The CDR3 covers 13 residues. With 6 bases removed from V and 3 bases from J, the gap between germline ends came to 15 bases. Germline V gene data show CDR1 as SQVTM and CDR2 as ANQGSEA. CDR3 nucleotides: TGCAGCGTGAAAACCGGGACAATCTACGAGCAGTACTTC. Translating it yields CSVKTGTIYEQYF.